This T cell receptor (beta chain) was identified in a study of blood T cell repertoires in COVID-19. Background on the study: Donors in the United States, Italy and Spain gave samples during acute or convalescent COVID-19. The cDNA or gDNA used as material had been derived from T cells, B-cell-depleted T cells, or PBMCs.

The CDR3 has 14 amino acids. The V gene's germline CDR1 is MNHEY and CDR2 SVGAGI. Trimming stripped 6 bases from V and 7 bases from J, with 18 bases between. Original processing notes: Nucleated cell number was recorded as an estimate derived from reference gene primer amplification. Only in-frame clones appear in the TCRdb table, and some are missing; sequencing was by immunoSEQ multiplex PCR. That table is the source of V, J and clone size, and D and trimming were worked out from the DNA. Of about 130,000 clones listed, approximately 80% are singletons. This TCR derives from a woman aged 80 or older with acute or convalescent COVID-19. The V and J genes are TRBV6-5 and TRBJ1-2; maybe TRBD1 (5 bases). Sequencing used peripheral blood. The CDR3 spells CASRPDGGSSGYTF. CDR3 nucleotide sequence: TGTGCCAGCAGGCCTGACGGGGGGTCCTCTGGCTACACCTTC.